Listed here are 17 T cell receptor beta chains from one sample, sequenced in a study of lung T cells in sarcoidosis with Löfgren's syndrome. Using its own MiXCR run on the reads, TCRdb lists one record per CDR3 protein. The repertoire holds 3,000 to 4,000 distinct CDR3 sequences, approximately 20% seen once, with about 8.7% in the top ten. What was sequenced was CD4+ T cells from bronchoalveolar lavage. The receptor source for this set is a human donor with sarcoidosis (Löfgren's syndrome or another form), or a control subject (not recorded which).

Regarding this clonotype: One base away lies a much larger clone, so this may be a sequencing read error. The CDR3 region has the DNA TGTGCCTGGAGTGAAGGGACTAGCGCTTACAGTGAGCAGTTCTTC. It specifies CAWSEGTSAYSEQFF. This chain joins TRBV30 and TRBJ2-1; 10 bases agree with TRBD2. Germline values: CDR1 GTSNPN, CDR2 SVGIG (reference sequence). The CDR3 length is 15 residues. Together with reference TRBV30 and TRBJ2-1, the CDR3 gives the full variable domain: SQTIHQWPATLVQPVGSPLSLECTVEGTSNPNLYWYRQAAGRGLQLLFYSVGIGQISSEVPQNLSASRPQDRQFILSSKKLLLSDSGFYLCAWSEGTSAYSEQFFGPGTRLTVL.

This clonotype is medium-sized within its sample. The chain combines TRBV20-1 with TRBJ2-3, with 7 nucleotides matching TRBD2. Germline CDR1 reads DFQATT; CDR2 reads SNEGSKA (reference sequence). V gave up 0 bases and J gave up 4 bases; unmatched junction bases: 7. The CDR3 consists of 15 residues. This CDR3 reads CSARDWAGAADTQYF. DNA of the CDR3: TGCAGTGCTAGAGATTGGGCGGGAGCGGCAGATACGCAGTATTTT.

This clonotype was seen many times. The J gene is TRBJ2-3, the V gene TRBV5-1; D possibly corresponds to TRBD2 (7 bases). Germline values: CDR1 SGHRS, CDR2 YFSETQ. The CDR3 is 17 amino acids. The ends were cut back, 0 bases at V and 0 bases at J, with 14 bases in the middle. In DNA, the CDR3 is TGCGCCAGCAGCTTGGTGCCACAGGGAGGGAGCACAGATACGCAGTATTTT. Protein: CASSLVPQGGSTDTQYF.

This clonotype counts as medium-sized (0.01 to 0.1%). The chain is built from TRBV7-2 and TRBJ2-1, with 8 positions matching TRBD1. J was trimmed by 1 base and V by 1 base; bases with no gene match: 3. Germline V CDR1 and CDR2: SGHTA, FQGNSA. This CDR3 is 16 amino acids long. The CDR3, as DNA: TGTGCCAGCAGCTTAGACGGGACAGGATCCTACAATGAGCAGTTCTTC. It codes for CASSLDGTGSYNEQFF.

There are many counts of this clonotype. The chain couples TRBV30 to TRBJ1-1; D gene unclear. There are 12 residues in the CDR3. Per germline, CDR1 GTSNPN and CDR2 SVGIG (reference sequence). Trimming cost V 4 bases and J 0 bases, with 6 bases left between them. Here the CDR3 DNA reads TGTGCCTGGAAACCTATGAACACTGAAGCTTTCTTT. Protein: CAWKPMNTEAFF.

This clonotype is medium-sized within its sample. This chain uses TRBV29-1 with TRBJ2-5; 11 bases align to TRBD2. This CDR3 is 13 amino acids long. Losses at the gene ends were 7 bases for V and 1 base for J; bases not matched to a gene: 2. Germline CDR1 is SQVTM and CDR2 is ANQGSEA. The CDR3, as DNA: TGCAGCGCTAGCGGGGGGACCCAAGAGACCCAGTACTTC. Translated: CSASGGTQETQYF.

This clonotype has a count of ten or more. This chain links TRBV11-2 with TRBJ1-1, with D hard to call. The CDR3 extends over 14 amino acids. Germline V gene sequence: CDR1 SGHAT, CDR2 FQNNGV. The V and J ends lost 5 bases and 0 bases respectively, with 10 bases between them. The DNA for the CDR3 is TGTGCCAGCAGCCGCTCGGAGTTGAACACTGAAGCTTTCTTT. Its protein product is CASSRSELNTEAFF.

By share of the sample, this clonotype is medium-sized (0.01 to 0.1%). V usage is TRBV27 and J usage is TRBJ2-1; TRBD2 matches at 12 bases. CDR1 and CDR2 from the germline V gene are MNHEY and SMNVEV (reference sequence). There are 19 residues in the CDR3. The trim removed 5 bases at V and 0 bases at J, leaving 11 bases unmatched. The chain's CDR3 is CASSPRLAGAISSYNEQFF. CDR3 nucleotide sequence: TGTGCCAGCAGTCCGCGACTAGCGGGAGCGATTAGCTCCTACAATGAGCAGTTCTTC.

The chain uses TRBV20-1 and TRBJ1-5, with unresolved D. Between the trimmed V and J ends, which lost 5 bases and 4 bases, there was a span of 12 bases. This CDR3 comprises 13 residues. Germline CDR1 reads DFQATT; CDR2 reads SNEGSKA (reference sequence). CDR3 nucleotides: TGCAGTGCTCAACCCGACACGAATCAGCCCCAGCATTTT. It specifies CSAQPDTNQPQHF.

This clonotype is labeled as medium-sized (0.01 to 0.1%). The rearrangement joins TRBV4-2 to TRBJ2-1; TRBD2 aligns across 12 bases. The CDR3 is 21 residues long. Germline CDR1 LGHNA, CDR2 YNFKEQ. V shed 3 bases and J 0 bases; nucleotides not matched to a gene: 15. For the CDR3, the DNA is TGTGCCAGCAGCCAGATGGCGGGATCTAGCGGGAGGGCGAGCTCCTACAATGAGCAGTTCTTC. Residues: CASSQMAGSSGRASSYNEQFF.

This clonotype has a count of ten or more. V and J are TRBV4-2 and TRBJ1-4, with D hard to call. Germline CDR1 is LGHNA and CDR2 is YNFKEQ. The V and J ends lost 0 bases and 6 bases respectively, with 17 bases between them. CDR3 length equals 17 residues. CDR3 in amino acids: CASSQELSPGLDEKLFF. The CDR3 DNA follows: TGTGCCAGCAGCCAAGAGCTAAGTCCCGGGCTCGATGAAAAACTGTTTTTT.

By its share, this clonotype is medium-sized. The V gene is TRBV7-6, the J gene TRBJ1-6; D gene uncertain. Per the germline V gene, CDR1 is SGHVS and CDR2 is FNYEAQ. The CDR3 runs to 13 residues. The germline V and J ends were trimmed by 1 base and 10 bases, with 8 bases remaining between them. The CDR3 nucleotides read TGTGCCAGCAGCTTAGGGGGAGGATCACCCCTCCACTTT. This translates into CASSLGGGSPLHF.

This clonotype qualifies as medium-sized (0.01 to 0.1%). The V gene is TRBV28, the J gene TRBJ1-3; 11 bases match TRBD1. The CDR3 length is 17 residues. Trimming at V came to 6 bases and at J to 0 bases, leaving 7 bases not matched to a gene. Per the germline V gene, CDR1 is MDHEN and CDR2 is SYDVKM. The CDR3 region has the DNA TGTGCCAGCAGCCAGGACAGGGGGCCAACCTCTGGAAACACCATATATTTT. Its translation: CASSQDRGPTSGNTIYF.

By share of the sample, this clonotype is medium-sized (0.01 to 0.1%). This chain links TRBV6-2 or TRBV6-3 with TRBJ2-7; no definite D call. The V end lost 3 bases, the J end lost 0 bases, and 15 bases lay between the germline ends. Germline V gives CDR1 MNHEY, CDR2 SVGEGT. CDR3 size: 16 residues. The CDR3 DNA sequence: TGTGCCAGCAGTTATACGTCCGACGAGCCCTCCTACGAGCAGTACTTC. This sequence encodes CASSYTSDEPSYEQYF.

This clonotype was detected ten times or more. V gene TRBV20-1 combines with J gene TRBJ2-3; unclear D gene. Germline V gene data show CDR1 as DFQATT and CDR2 as SNEGSKA (reference sequence). V gave up 0 bases and J gave up 0 bases, with 13 bases separating them. This CDR3 comprises 16 residues. The CDR3 bases are TGCAGTGCTAGAGATCCCCACCGTGCTAGCACAGATACGCAGTATTTT. It codes for CSARDPHRASTDTQYF.

The rearrangement links TRBV20-1 to TRBJ1-1; D may be TRBD1 (5 bases). The CDR3 loop spans 15 amino acids. Trimming removed 0 bases from V and 3 bases from J, with 14 bases in between. CDR1 and CDR2 from the germline V gene are DFQATT and SNEGSKA (reference sequence). CDR3 DNA: TGCAGTGCTAGAGACCATGAGGGGTCGGACACTGAAGCTTTCTTT. Its translation: CSARDHEGSDTEAFF.

This clonotype has at least ten counts. The CDR3 nucleotides are TGTGCCAGCAGCTTAAAACGGGCCCGGGGAGCTTTCTTT. This codes for CASSLKRARGAFF. V gene TRBV7-8 combines with J gene TRBJ1-1; D ambiguous. In germline, CDR1 is SGHVS, CDR2 FQNEAQ. The CDR3 has 13 residues. Trimming removed 2 bases at V and 10 bases at J, with 14 bases between.